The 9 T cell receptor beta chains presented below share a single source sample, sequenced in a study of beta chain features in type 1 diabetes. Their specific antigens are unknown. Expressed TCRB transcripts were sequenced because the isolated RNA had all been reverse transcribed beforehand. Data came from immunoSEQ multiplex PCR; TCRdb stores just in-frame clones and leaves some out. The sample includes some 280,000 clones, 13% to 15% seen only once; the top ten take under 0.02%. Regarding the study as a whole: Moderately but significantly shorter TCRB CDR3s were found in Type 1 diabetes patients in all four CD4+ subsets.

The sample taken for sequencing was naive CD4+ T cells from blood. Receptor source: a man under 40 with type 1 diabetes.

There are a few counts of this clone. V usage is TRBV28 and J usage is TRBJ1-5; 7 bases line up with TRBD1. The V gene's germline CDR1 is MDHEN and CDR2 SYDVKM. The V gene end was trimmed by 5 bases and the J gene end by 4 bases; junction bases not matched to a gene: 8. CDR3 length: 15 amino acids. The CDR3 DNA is TGTGCCAGCAGTCCAAAGGACAGGTTGAATCAGCCCCAGCATTTT. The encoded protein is CASSPKDRLNQPQHF.

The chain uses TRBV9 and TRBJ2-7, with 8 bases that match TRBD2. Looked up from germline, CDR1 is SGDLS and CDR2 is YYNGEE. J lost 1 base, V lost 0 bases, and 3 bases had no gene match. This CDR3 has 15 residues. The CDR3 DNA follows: TGTGCCAGCAGCGTAGCTGCTAGCGGGTCCTACGAGCAGTACTTC. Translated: CASSVAASGSYEQYF.

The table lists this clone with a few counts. CDR3 region: CASSLHPWDRGTGELFF. The DNA for the CDR3 is TGCGCCAGCAGCCTTCATCCTTGGGACAGGGGGACCGGGGAGCTGTTTTTT. The V gene is TRBV4-1, the J gene TRBJ2-2, with 11 nucleotides matching TRBD1. V trimming: 4 bases; J trimming: 5 bases; junction bases outside the gene matches: 9. The V gene's germline CDR1 is MGHRA and CDR2 YSYEKL. The CDR3 contains 17 residues.

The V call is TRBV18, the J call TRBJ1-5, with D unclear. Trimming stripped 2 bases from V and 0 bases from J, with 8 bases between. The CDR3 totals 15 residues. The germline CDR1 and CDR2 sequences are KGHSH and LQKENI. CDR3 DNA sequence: TGTGCCAGCTCACCAGGCCCGCTTAGCAATCAGCCCCAGCATTTT. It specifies CASSPGPLSNQPQHF.

This CDR3 reads CSVGRGIYTEAFF. Written as DNA, the CDR3 is TGCAGCGTCGGCAGGGGAATCTACACTGAAGCTTTCTTT. V gene TRBV29-1 combines with J gene TRBJ1-1, with D maybe TRBD1 (6 bases). V lost 6 bases to trimming and J lost 3 bases, with 14 bases between them. CDR1 is SQVTM, CDR2 ANQGSEA, per germline. This CDR3 contains 13 residues.

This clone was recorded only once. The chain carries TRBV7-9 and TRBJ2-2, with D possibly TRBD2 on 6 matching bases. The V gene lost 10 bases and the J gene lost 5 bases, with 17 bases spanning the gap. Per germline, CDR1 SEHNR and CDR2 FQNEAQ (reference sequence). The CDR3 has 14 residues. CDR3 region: CATPPGSWTGELFF. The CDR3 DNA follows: TGTGCCACCCCCCCCGGGAGTTGGACCGGGGAGCTGTTTTTT.

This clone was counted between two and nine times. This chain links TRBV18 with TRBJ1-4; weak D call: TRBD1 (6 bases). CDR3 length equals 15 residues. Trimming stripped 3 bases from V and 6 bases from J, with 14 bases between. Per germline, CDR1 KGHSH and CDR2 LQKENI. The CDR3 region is CASSPRGGSDEKLFF. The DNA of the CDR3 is TGTGCCAGCTCACCTCGTGGGGGCTCGGATGAAAAACTGTTTTTT.

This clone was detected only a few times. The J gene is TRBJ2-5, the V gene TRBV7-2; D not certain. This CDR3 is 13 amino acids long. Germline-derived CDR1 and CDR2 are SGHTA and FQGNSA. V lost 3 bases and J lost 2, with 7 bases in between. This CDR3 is CASSFGQQETQYF. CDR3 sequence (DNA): TGTGCCAGCAGCTTTGGGCAGCAAGAGACCCAGTACTTC. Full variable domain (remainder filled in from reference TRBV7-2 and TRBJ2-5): GAGVSQSPSNKVTEKGKDVELRCDPISGHTALYWYRQSLGQGLEFLIYFQGNSAPDKSGLPSDRFSAERTGGSVSTLTIQRTQQEDSAVYLCASSFGQQETQYFGPGTRLLVL.

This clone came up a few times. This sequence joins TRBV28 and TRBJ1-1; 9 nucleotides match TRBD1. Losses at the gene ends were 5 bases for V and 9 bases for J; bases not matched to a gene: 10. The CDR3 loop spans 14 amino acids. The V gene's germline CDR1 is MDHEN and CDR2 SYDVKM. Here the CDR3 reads CASSPGDREDKAFF. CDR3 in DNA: TGTGCCAGCAGTCCGGGGGACAGGGAAGATAAAGCTTTCTTT. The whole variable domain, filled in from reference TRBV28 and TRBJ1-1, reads DVKVTQSSRYLVKRTGEKVFLECVQDMDHENMFWYRQDPGLGLRLIYFSYDVKMKEKGDIPEGYSVSREKKERFSLILESASTNQTSMYLCASSPGDREDKAFFGQGTRLTVV.